A selection of T cell receptor beta chains follows, all from one sample in a study of blood T cells in healthy people across ages. TCRdb re-analysed the 5' RACE reads in MiXCR, keeping a single row per CDR3 protein. The data contain some 1.5 million distinct CDR3 sequences, about 28% of them singletons. The sample was blood. The source is a woman under 40 in good health. CDR3s include the opening cysteine and the closing phenylalanine or tryptophan. The listing skips clone size in some rows; elsewhere it reads once, few, many or a size class.

TRBV15	NA	TRBJ2-7	CATSGGGDRGYEQYF
TRBV29-1	few	TRBJ2-1	CSVEPQGQTYNEQFF
TRBV19	few	TRBJ2-1	CASSIEYGSLSPYNEQFF
TRBV7-9	NA	TRBJ2-1	CASSLVPSNKEQFF
TRBV20-1	NA	TRBJ2-1	CSETDEVGEQFF
TRBV7-8	few	TRBJ1-1	CASSRNGPRRTEAFF
TRBV2	NA	TRBJ1-6	CASSEGTGGSPRHF
TRBV2	NA	TRBJ2-5	CASSAGPAGTQYF
TRBV28	NA	TRBJ2-2	CASSPPRPGELFF
TRBV29-1	few	TRBJ2-7	CSVAHSEGEAYEQYF
TRBV7-9	NA	TRBJ2-1	CASSVSGSPNEQFF
TRBV28	NA	TRBJ1-3	CASSLRQFGNTIYF
TRBV7-9	few	TRBJ1-1	CASSTQGSTEAFF
TRBV16	NA	TRBJ1-3	CASSQSPGAVSGNTIYF
TRBV20-1	NA	TRBJ1-2	CSARDPEGPSGYTF
TRBV7-2	NA	TRBJ2-1	CASSFSREFYNEQFF
TRBV9	NA	TRBJ2-2	CASSTQTGNTGELFF
TRBV7-9	NA	TRBJ2-3	CAGSLTTSGASTDTQYF
TRBV4-1	many	TRBJ2-5	CASSSREGETQYF
TRBV4-1	once	TRBJ2-6	CASSQRQDRGESGANVQTF
TRBV5-1	few	TRBJ2-7	CASRSGLGYYEQYF
TRBV7-9	many	TRBJ1-2	CASSRAGGARPYYGYTF
TRBV3-1	few	TRBJ2-3	CASSQDRVGMDTSTDTQYF
TRBV24-1	NA	TRBJ2-3	CATSGRGTHSTDTQYF
TRBV6-2/TRBV6-3	NA	TRBJ2-1	CASSYSLDLGEQFF
TRBV12-3/TRBV12-4	NA	TRBJ1-1	CASSTIAGSEAFF
TRBV2	few	TRBJ2-7	CASSRAGGISYEQYF
TRBV5-1	NA	TRBJ2-2	CASSLRAGVDTGELFF
TRBV18	NA	TRBJ1-2	CASSPRPGHGYTF
TRBV3-1	NA	TRBJ2-3	CASSQDQLAGSTDTQYF
TRBV5-1	NA	TRBJ1-5	CASSLTPDRVQPQHF
TRBV5-1	NA	TRBJ2-3	CASSLDNTSTDTQYF
TRBV5-1	many	TRBJ2-7	CASSPGGVSYEQYF
TRBV7-2	many	TRBJ2-1	CASSITGTSGMYNEQFF
TRBV6-2/TRBV6-3	NA	TRBJ2-7	CASSYSGTRLTYEQYF
TRBV24-1	NA	NA	CATSDGQGGETQYF
TRBV15	NA	TRBJ2-3	CATSGQGPTDTQYF
TRBV5-6	few	TRBJ1-4	CASSSSTGLSEKLFF
TRBV12-3/TRBV12-4	few	TRBJ2-1	CASSLSTNYNEQFF
TRBV7-2	few	TRBJ2-7	CAISLEGLYEQYF
TRBV6-6	NA	TRBJ2-5	CASSYASGKPETQYF
TRBV4-1	few	TRBJ1-4	CASSHTGHKGHEKLFF
TRBV7-2	few	TRBJ2-6	CASSPQLSGANVLTF
TRBV7-2	many	TRBJ2-3	CASRLAGDTDTQYF
TRBV7-6	NA	TRBJ1-6	CASSRDWNNSPLHF
TRBV12-3/TRBV12-4	once	TRBJ2-7	CASSFTESSYGQYF
TRBV20-1	NA	TRBJ2-3	CSAPPSSGRETDTQYF
TRBV6-6	NA	TRBJ2-1	CASSWNRDREYNEQFF
TRBV29-1	many	TRBJ2-7	CSVETGTSAVYEQYF
TRBV6-6	few	TRBJ1-6	CASSSPGQGRSPLHF
TRBV12-3/TRBV12-4	few	TRBJ2-1	CASGGRRYNEQFF
TRBV20-1	many	TRBJ2-5	CSARLRVGQETQYF
TRBV6-6	few	TRBJ2-5	CASSYSEWQTQYF
TRBV12-3/TRBV12-4	once	TRBJ2-1	CASSSSGGLGTQFF
TRBV5-5	few	TRBJ2-5	CASSLGAGVGETQYF
TRBV5-1	once	TRBJ2-2	CASTSGTGETGELFF
TRBV11-2	NA	TRBJ2-4	CASSLFALGAKYF
TRBV2	NA	TRBJ1-4	CASSEMGQGSKLFF